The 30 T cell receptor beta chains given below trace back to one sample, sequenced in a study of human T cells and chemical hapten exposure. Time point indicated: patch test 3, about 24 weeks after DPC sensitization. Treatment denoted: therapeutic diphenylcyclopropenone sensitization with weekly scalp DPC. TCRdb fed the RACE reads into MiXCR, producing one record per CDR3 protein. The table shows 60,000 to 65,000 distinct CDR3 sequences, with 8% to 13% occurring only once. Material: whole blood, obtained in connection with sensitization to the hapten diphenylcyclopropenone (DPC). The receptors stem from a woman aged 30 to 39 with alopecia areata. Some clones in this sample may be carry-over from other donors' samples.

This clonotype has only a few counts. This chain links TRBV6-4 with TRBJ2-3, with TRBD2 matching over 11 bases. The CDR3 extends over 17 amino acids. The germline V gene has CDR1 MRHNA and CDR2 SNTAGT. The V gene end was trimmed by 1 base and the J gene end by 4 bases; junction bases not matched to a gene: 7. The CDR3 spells CASSDFGTSGGSDTQYF. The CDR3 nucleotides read TGTGCCAGCAGTGACTTTGGGACTAGCGGCGGTTCAGATACGCAGTATTTT.

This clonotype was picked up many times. In DNA, the CDR3 is TGTGCCAGCAGTTACATTCTGGATGAGCAGTTCTTC. This codes for CASSYILDEQFF. The J gene is TRBJ2-1, the V gene TRBV6-2 or TRBV6-3, with D unresolved. CDR3 length: 12 amino acids. Germline V CDR1 and CDR2: MNHEY, SVGEGT. The V end was cut by 2 bases, the J end by 8 bases, with 7 bases between.

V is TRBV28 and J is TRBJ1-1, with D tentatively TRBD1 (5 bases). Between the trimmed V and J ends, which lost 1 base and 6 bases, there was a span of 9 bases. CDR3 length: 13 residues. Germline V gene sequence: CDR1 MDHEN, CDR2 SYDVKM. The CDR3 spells CASSLSRDPEAFF. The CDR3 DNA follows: TGTGCCAGCAGTTTATCGAGGGACCCTGAAGCTTTCTTT.

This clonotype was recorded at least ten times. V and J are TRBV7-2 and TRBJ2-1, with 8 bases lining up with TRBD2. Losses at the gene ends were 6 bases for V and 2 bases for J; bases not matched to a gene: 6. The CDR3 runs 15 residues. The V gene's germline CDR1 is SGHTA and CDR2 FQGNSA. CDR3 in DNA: TGTGCCAGCAGTAGTAATAGCGGGGCCTACAATGAGCAGTTCTTC. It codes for CASSSNSGAYNEQFF.

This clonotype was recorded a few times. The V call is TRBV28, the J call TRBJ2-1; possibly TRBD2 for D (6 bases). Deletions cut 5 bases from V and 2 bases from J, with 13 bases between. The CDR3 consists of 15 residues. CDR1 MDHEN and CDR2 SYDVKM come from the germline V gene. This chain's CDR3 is CASSPWEAAYNEQFF. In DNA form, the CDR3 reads TGTGCCAGCAGTCCCTGGGAGGCCGCCTACAATGAGCAGTTCTTC.

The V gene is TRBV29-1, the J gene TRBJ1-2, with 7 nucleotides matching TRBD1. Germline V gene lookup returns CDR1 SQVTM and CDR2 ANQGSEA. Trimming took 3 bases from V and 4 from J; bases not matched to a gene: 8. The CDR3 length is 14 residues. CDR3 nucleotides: TGCAGCGTTGAGACCGGGACAGCTGGCTATGGCTACACCTTC. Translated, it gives CSVETGTAGYGYTF. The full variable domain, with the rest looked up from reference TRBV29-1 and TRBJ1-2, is SAVISQKPSRDICQRGTSLTIQCQVDSQVTMMFWYRQQPGQSLTLIATANQGSEATYESGFVIDKFPISRPNLTFSTLTVSNMSPEDSSIYLCSVETGTAGYGYTFGSGTRLTVV.

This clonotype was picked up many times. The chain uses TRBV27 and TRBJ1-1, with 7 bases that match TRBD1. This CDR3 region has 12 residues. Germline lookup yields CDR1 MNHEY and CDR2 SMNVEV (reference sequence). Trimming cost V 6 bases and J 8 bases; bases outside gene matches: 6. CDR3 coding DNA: TGTGCCAGCAGCCGACAGGGAGGGGAAGCTTTCTTT. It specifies CASSRQGGEAFF.

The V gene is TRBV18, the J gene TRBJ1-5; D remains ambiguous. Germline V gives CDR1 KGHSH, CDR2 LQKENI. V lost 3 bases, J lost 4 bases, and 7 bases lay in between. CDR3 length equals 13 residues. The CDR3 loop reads CASSPAGNQPQHF. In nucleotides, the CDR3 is TGTGCCAGCTCACCGGCGGGGAATCAGCCCCAGCATTTT.

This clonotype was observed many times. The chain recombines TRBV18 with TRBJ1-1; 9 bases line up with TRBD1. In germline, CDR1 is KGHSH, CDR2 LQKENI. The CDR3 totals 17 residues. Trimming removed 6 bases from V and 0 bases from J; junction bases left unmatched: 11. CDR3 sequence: CASSAGQGNRLNTEAFF. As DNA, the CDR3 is TGTGCCAGCTCCGCTGGACAGGGGAACCGATTGAACACTGAAGCTTTCTTT.

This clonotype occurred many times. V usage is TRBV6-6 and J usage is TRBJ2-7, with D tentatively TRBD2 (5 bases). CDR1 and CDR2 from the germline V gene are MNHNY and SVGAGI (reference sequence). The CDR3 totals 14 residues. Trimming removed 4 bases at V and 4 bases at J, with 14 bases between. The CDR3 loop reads CASSSMREGYEQYF. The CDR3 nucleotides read TGTGCCAGCAGTTCGATGAGGGAAGGATACGAGCAGTACTTC.

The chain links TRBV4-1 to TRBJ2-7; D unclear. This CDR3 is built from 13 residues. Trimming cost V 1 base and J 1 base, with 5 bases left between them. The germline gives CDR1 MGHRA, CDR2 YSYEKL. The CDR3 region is CASSQGPSYEQYF. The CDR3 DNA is TGCGCCAGCAGCCAAGGCCCTTCCTACGAGCAGTACTTC.

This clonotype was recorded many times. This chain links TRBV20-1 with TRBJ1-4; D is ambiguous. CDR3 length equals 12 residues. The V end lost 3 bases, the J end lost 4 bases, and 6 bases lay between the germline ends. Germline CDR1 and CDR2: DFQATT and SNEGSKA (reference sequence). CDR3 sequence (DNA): TGCAGTGCTAGCCGGGATAATGAAAAACTGTTTTTT. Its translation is CSASRDNEKLFF.

CDR3 DNA sequence: TGTGCCAGCAGTGACCCAGCGGGAGGCCGGAATGAGCAGTTCTTC. This encodes CASSDPAGGRNEQFF. The chain links TRBV2 to TRBJ2-1, with TRBD2 matching over 9 bases. This CDR3 region has 15 residues. From germline, CDR1 is SNHLY and CDR2 FYNNEI. V was pared by 3 bases and J by 7 bases, with 7 bases of the junction left unmatched.

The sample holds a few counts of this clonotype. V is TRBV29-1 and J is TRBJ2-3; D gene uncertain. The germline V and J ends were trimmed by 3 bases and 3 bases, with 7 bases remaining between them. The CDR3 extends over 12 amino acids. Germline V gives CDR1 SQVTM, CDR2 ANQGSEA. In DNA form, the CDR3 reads TGCAGCGTTGATTGGGGAACAGATACGCAGTATTTT. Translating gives CSVDWGTDTQYF.

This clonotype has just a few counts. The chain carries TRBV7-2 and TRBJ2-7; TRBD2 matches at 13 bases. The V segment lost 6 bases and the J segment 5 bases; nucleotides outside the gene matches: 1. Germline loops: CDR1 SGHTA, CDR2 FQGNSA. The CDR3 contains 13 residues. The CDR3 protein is CASRLAGGDEQYF. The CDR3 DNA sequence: TGTGCCAGCAGACTAGCGGGAGGGGACGAGCAGTACTTC.

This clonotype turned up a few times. The CDR3 loop reads CASSLRDYDSNIQYF. The CDR3 DNA reads as TGTGCCAGCAGTCTCCGGGACTACGATTCGAATATTCAGTACTTC. The chain joins TRBV28 to TRBJ2-4, with 7 bases fitting TRBD2. Germline trimming cut 5 bases from V and 10 bases from J; bases unmatched to any gene: 14. CDR1 and CDR2 (germline): MDHEN, SYDVKM. This CDR3 contains 15 residues.

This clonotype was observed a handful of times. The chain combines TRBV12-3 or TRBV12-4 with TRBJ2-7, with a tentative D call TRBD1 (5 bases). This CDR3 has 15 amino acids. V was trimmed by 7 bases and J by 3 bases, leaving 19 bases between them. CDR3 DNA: TGTGCCAGCAACTGGGCCCCCGAAGGGGACTACGAGCAGTACTTC. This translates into CASNWAPEGDYEQYF.

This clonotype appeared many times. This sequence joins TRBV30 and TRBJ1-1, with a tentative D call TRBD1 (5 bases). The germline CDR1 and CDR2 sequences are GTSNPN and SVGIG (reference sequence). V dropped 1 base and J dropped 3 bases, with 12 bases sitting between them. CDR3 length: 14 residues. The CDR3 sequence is CAWSAGRGHTEAFF. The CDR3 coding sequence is TGTGCCTGGAGTGCAGGGAGAGGGCACACTGAAGCTTTCTTT.

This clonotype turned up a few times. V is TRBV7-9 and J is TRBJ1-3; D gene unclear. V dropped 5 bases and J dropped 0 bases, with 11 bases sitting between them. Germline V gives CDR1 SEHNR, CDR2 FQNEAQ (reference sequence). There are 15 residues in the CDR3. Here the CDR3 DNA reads TGTGCCAGCAGCCGGCGTATGACCTCTGGAAACACCATATATTTT. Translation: CASSRRMTSGNTIYF.

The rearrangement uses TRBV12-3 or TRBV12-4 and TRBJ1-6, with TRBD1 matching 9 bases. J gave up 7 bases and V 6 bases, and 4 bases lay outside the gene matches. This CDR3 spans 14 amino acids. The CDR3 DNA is TGTGCCAGCAGGGTCGGGACAGGGAATTCACCCCTCCACTTT. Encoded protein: CASRVGTGNSPLHF.

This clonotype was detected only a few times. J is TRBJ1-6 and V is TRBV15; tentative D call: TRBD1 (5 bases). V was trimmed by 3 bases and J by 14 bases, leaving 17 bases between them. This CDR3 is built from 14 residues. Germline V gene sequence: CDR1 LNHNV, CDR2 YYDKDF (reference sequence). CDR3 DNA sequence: TGTGCCACCAGCAGGAGTCAGGGCCTCGCGACCCTCCACTTT. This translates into CATSRSQGLATLHF.

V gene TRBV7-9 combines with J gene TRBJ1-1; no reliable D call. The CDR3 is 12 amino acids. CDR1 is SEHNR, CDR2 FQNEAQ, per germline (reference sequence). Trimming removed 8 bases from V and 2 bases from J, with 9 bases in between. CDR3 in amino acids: CASRQVNTEAFF. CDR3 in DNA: TGTGCCAGCCGGCAGGTTAACACTGAAGCTTTCTTT.

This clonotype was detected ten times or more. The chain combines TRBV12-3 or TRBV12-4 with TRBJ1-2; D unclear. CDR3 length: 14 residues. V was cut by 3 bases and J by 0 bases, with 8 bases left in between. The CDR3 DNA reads TGTGCCAGCAGTTTGGGAAGAACTAACTATGGCTACACCTTC. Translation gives CASSLGRTNYGYTF.

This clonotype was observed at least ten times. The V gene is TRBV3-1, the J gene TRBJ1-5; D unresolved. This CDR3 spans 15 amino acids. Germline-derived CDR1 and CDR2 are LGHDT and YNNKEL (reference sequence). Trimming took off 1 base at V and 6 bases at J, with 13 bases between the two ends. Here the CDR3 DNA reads TGTGCCAGCAGCCAAGGTGTAAAACGGGGTCAGCCCCAGCATTTT. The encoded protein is CASSQGVKRGQPQHF.

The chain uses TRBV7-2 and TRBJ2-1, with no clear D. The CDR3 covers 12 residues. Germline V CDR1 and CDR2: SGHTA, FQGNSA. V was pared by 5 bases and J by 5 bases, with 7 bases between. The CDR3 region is CASSPRDNEQFF. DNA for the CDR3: TGTGCCAGCAGCCCTAGGGACAATGAGCAGTTCTTC.

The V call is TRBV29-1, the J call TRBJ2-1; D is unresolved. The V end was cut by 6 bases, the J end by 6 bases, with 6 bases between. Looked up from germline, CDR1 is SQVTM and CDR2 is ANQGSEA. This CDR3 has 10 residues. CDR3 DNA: TGCAGCGTCACGATCAATGAGCAGTTCTTC. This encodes CSVTINEQFF.

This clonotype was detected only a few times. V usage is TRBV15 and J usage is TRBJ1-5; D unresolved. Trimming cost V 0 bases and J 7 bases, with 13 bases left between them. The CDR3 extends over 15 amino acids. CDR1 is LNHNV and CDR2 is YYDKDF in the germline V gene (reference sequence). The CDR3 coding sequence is TGTGCCACCAGCAGAGATGGGGAGGAGGACCAGCCCCAGCATTTT. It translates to CATSRDGEEDQPQHF.

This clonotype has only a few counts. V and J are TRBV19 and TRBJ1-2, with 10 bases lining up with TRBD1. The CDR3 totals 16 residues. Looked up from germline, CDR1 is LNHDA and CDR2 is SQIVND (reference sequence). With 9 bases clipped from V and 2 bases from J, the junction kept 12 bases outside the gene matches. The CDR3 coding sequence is TGTGCCAGCGGTCCTTCCTTGGGACAGGGGAACTATGGCTACACCTTC. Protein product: CASGPSLGQGNYGYTF.

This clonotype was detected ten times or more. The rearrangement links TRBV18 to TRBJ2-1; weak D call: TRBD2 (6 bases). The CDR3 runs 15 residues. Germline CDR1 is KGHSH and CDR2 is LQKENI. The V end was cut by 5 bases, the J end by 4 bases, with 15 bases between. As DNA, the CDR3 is TGTGCCAGCTCATGGAGGGGCTCTAGGTACAATGAGCAGTTCTTC. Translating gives CASSWRGSRYNEQFF.

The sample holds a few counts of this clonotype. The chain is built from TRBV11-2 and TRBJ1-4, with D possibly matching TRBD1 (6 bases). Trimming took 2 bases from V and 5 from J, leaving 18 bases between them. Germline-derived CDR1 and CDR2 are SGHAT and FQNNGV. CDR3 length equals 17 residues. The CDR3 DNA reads TGTGCCAGCAGCTTAACCACAGGGCGAGTGGGGAATGAAAAACTGTTTTTT. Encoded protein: CASSLTTGRVGNEKLFF.